This T cell receptor (beta chain) was captured in a study of T-cell memory formation after mild COVID-19. Study results and caveats: Researchers report contracting CD4+ clones mostly in CM and EM, with CD8+ clones in EMRA.

This clonotype showed up many times. Its antigen is undetermined. Using constant-segment primers, 5'RACE produced TCR alpha and TCR beta cDNA libraries carrying sample barcodes and UMIs. In TCRdb, the 5' RACE reads were re-called with MiXCR into one record per CDR3 protein. The table includes 30,000 to 45,000 distinct CDR3 sequences, roughly 11% detected once. Sequencing was performed on PBMCs or a T cell subset sorted from them (not recorded which). The TCR sequence derives from a man aged 18-30 years who had mild COVID-19 (a few samples of this study predate the infection). Cell type and time point are not known.

The DNA for the CDR3 is TGTGCCAGCAGCCCCGAGCTAGCGGGGGGTAATGAGCAGTTCTTC. This encodes CASSPELAGGNEQFF. The gene calls are TRBV5-8 and TRBJ2-1; 11 positions match TRBD2. V shed 4 bases, J shed 7 bases, and the junction held 7 bases outside the gene matches. This CDR3 has 15 residues. From germline, CDR1 is SGHTS and CDR2 YDEGEE.